Listed below are T cell receptor beta chains from one sample, sequenced in a study of T cells in narcolepsy. Profiling relied on immunoSEQ multiplex PCR, and the TCRdb table lists in-frame clones only, not all of them. The table has around 42,000 clones, more than 70% seen once. The sample taken for sequencing was CD45RA- memory CD4+ T cells from PBMCs. These receptors were collected from a human donor with narcolepsy. Both conserved end residues are part of each CDR3. A D gene is named only where the DNA matches it firmly. Clone size appears in some rows only: once, few, many, or a class for an expanded clone.

d_call	v_call	j_call	cdr3_length	clone_size	cdr3_nt	cdr3_aa
-	TRBV5-4	TRBJ2-2	14	-	TGTGCCAGCAGCCAGGGACGGAACACCGGGGAGCTGTTTTTT	CASSQGRNTGELFF
TRBD1	TRBV5-1	TRBJ1-1	16	-	TGCGCCAGCAGCTTGGACAGGGGGCTTTTAAACACTGAAGCTTTCTTT	CASSLDRGLLNTEAFF
-	TRBV5-1	TRBJ2-2	14	-	TGCGCCAGCAGCCCCGGACAGCGCACCGGGGAGCTGTTTTTT	CASSPGQRTGELFF
-	TRBV9	TRBJ2-4	14	-	TGTGCCAGCAATCGTGAGGGGCCGGAAAACATTCAGTACTTC	CASNREGPENIQYF
-	TRBV7-9	TRBJ1-2	14	-	TGTGCCAGCAGCTTAGGTAGTGCCCTGGAGGGCTACACCTTC	CASSLGSALEGYTF
-	TRBV11-2	TRBJ2-5	13	-	TGTGCCAGCAGTGCCACAGGGCGAGAGACCCAGTACTTC	CASSATGRETQYF
-	TRBV5-1	TRBJ2-2	13	-	TGCGCCAGCAGCCCGGGCAACACCGGGGAGCTGTTTTTT	CASSPGNTGELFF
-	TRBV6-1	TRBJ2-7	15	-	TGTGCCAGCAGTGAAGCAACGGGTAGGCTCCCTGAGCAGTACTTC	CASSEATGRLPEQYF
-	TRBV4-3	TRBJ2-1	17	-	TGCGCCAGCAGCCAGGAAGATCTGGGCATTACGCGCAATGAGCAGTTCTTC	CASSQEDLGITRNEQFF
-	TRBV6-5	TRBJ1-3	13	-	TGTGCCAGCAGTTACTCATCCGGAAACACCATATATTTT	CASSYSSGNTIYF
-	TRBV7-9	TRBJ1-2	13	-	TGTGCCAGCAGCCCCCTTTCTGCGAGTGGCTACACCTTC	CASSPLSASGYTF
-	TRBV5-1	TRBJ2-2	14	-	TGCGCCAGCAGCTTGGGACAGGTCACCGGGGAGCTGTTTTTT	CASSLGQVTGELFF
-	TRBV6-6	TRBJ2-5	13	-	TGTGCCAGCAGTTACAACGGGCGGGAGACCCAGTACTTC	CASSYNGRETQYF
-	TRBV7-2	TRBJ1-4	16	once	TGTGCCAGCAGCTTAGTAGCGAGGGCGGGTAATGAAAAACTGTTTTTT	CASSLVARAGNEKLFF
TRBD2	TRBV5-6	TRBJ2-1	15	once	TGTGCCAGCAGCTTTTCCGGGACTAGTGTCGATGAGCAGTTCTTC	CASSFSGTSVDEQFF
-	TRBV7-3	TRBJ2-3	14	once	TGTGCCAGCAGCTTAACGGGCATCACAGATACGCAGTATTTT	CASSLTGITDTQYF
-	TRBV29-1	TRBJ2-3	13	-	TGCAGCGTTGGGACGACTTCGGGAGATACGCAGTATTTT	CSVGTTSGDTQYF
-	TRBV7-2	TRBJ2-3	11	-	TGTGCCAGCACAGCCACAGATACGCAGTATTTT	CASTATDTQYF
-	TRBV7-2	TRBJ2-1	15	-	TGTGCCAGCAGCCCCCCGGGACTTCCCGAAAATGAGCAGTTCTTC	CASSPPGLPENEQFF
-	TRBV19	TRBJ1-1	14	-	TGTGCCAGTGGGGGGGGGTTGTATAACACTGAAGCTTTCTTT	CASGGGLYNTEAFF
-	TRBV2	TRBJ1-5	15	-	TGTGCCAGCAGTGAGCAGGGTATGAGCAATCAGCCCCAGCATTTT	CASSEQGMSNQPQHF
-	TRBV6-5	TRBJ1-5	15	-	TGTGCCAGCAGTTCGACGGACAGCCGGCATCAGCCCCAGCATTTT	CASSSTDSRHQPQHF
TRBD1	TRBV29-1	TRBJ1-2	15	-	TGCAGCGCCAAGACAGGGGGCTTAAATAATTATGGCTACACCTTC	CSAKTGGLNNYGYTF
-	TRBV5-1	TRBJ2-7	15	few	TGCGCCAGCAGCTCGCGCGGCCGCTATCCCTACGAGCAGTACTTC	CASSSRGRYPYEQYF
-	TRBV7-3	TRBJ2-3	13	-	TGTGCCAGCAGCTATAGCGGCACAGATACGCAGTATTTT	CASSYSGTDTQYF
-	TRBV5-8	TRBJ1-4	15	-	TGTGCCAGCAGCTTGGGGCAGTCAACTAATGAAAAACTGTTTTTT	CASSLGQSTNEKLFF
-	TRBV6-5	TRBJ1-4	10	-	TGTGCCAGCATAGATGAAAAACTGTTTTTT	CASIDEKLFF
-	TRBV4-2	TRBJ2-3	15	-	TGTGCCAGCAGCCAAGAAGCACTGCCCGTGGATACGCAGTATTTT	CASSQEALPVDTQYF
-	TRBV2	TRBJ2-5	11	-	TGTGCCAGCGACTTCCAAGAGACCCAGTACTTC	CASDFQETQYF
TRBD1	TRBV7-2	TRBJ1-5	15	once	TGTGCCAGCAGCTACGGGACAGGGGACAATCAGCCCCAGCATTTT	CASSYGTGDNQPQHF
-	TRBV28	TRBJ1-1	15	once	TGTGCCAGCAGTTTATTTGACAGGCTGAACACTGAAGCTTTCTTT	CASSLFDRLNTEAFF
-	TRBV11-1	TRBJ2-1	13	-	TGTGCCAGCAGCTCAGCGGCTTACAATGAGCAGTTCTTC	CASSSAAYNEQFF
-	TRBV28	TRBJ2-5	13	-	TGTGCCAGCAGTTCCGCGAGCCAAGAGACCCAGTACTTC	CASSSASQETQYF
-	TRBV7-2	TRBJ1-4	14	-	TGTGCCAGCAGCCCCGGGCCAATCAAAGAAAAACTGTTTTTT	CASSPGPIKEKLFF
TRBD1	TRBV5-4	TRBJ1-1	17	-	TGTGCCAGCAGCCCCACGGGACAGGGGGGTTGGAGCACTGAAGCTTTCTTT	CASSPTGQGGWSTEAFF
-	TRBV7-3	TRBJ1-1	13	-	TGTGCCAGCAGCTTAGGAGCTAACACTGAAGCTTTCTTT	CASSLGANTEAFF
-	TRBV11-2	TRBJ2-5	15	-	TGTGCCAGCAGCTTAGATTTGTGGGAGGTTGAGACCCAGTACTTC	CASSLDLWEVETQYF
TRBD2	TRBV19	TRBJ2-1	15	-	TGTGCCAGTACCAACGGACTAGCGGGAATCAATGAGCAGTTCTTC	CASTNGLAGINEQFF
TRBD2	TRBV5-1	TRBJ2-7	16	-	TGCGCCAGCAGCTTGGATGCCGCGGGAGGGCGGTACGAGCAGTACTTC	CASSLDAAGGRYEQYF
-	TRBV5-1	TRBJ2-1	14	-	TGCGCCAGCAGCTTGGGAGGGGGAGCGGATGAGCAGTTCTTC	CASSLGGGADEQFF
-	TRBV18	TRBJ2-2	15	-	TGTGCCAGCTCACCAAGGGGGGCAGATACCGTGGAGCTGTTTTTT	CASSPRGADTVELFF
TRBD2	TRBV7-8	TRBJ2-4	13	-	TGTGCCAGCAGCCGCGGCGGGGGAAACATTCAGTACTTC	CASSRGGGNIQYF
-	TRBV7-9	TRBJ2-3	12	-	TGTGCCACCAGCGTTAGCACAGATACGCAGTATTTT	CATSVSTDTQYF
TRBD2	TRBV7-2	TRBJ2-3	19	-	TGTGCCAGCAGCTTGATCTGGGGGCCGGGGGGGCCGTTGACAGATACGCAGTATTTT	CASSLIWGPGGPLTDTQYF
-	TRBV11-2	TRBJ1-4	14	few	TGTGCCAGCAGACCGGGACGGGCGAATGAAAAACTGTTTTTT	CASRPGRANEKLFF
-	TRBV18	TRBJ2-5	12	-	TGTGCCAGCTCACCTCAAACAGAGACCCAGTACTTC	CASSPQTETQYF
-	TRBV21-1	TRBJ2-7	17	-	TGTGCCAGCAGTTCTGGTCCGGGACTAGCGACAACCTACGAGCAGTACTTC	CASSSGPGLATTYEQYF
-	TRBV5-4	TRBJ2-5	12	once	TGTGCCAGCAGCGAGCTAAAGGGGGACCAGTACTTC	CASSELKGDQYF
TRBD1	TRBV5-1	TRBJ2-2	16	-	TGCGCCAGCAGCTTGGGGCAACAGGGGGGAACCGGGGAGCTGTTTTTT	CASSLGQQGGTGELFF
-	TRBV9	TRBJ2-7	17	-	TGTGCCAGCAGCGTAGGGGAGGGGGGAGCCCGATCCTACGAGCAGTACTTC	CASSVGEGGARSYEQYF
TRBD1	TRBV7-7	TRBJ1-5	13	-	TGTGCTAGCAGCCGGGACAGGAATCAGCCCCAGCATTTT	CASSRDRNQPQHF
-	TRBV25-1	TRBJ2-1	15	-	TGTGCCAGCAGTGAATTGGTAGGGGGCTACAATGAGCAGTTCTTC	CASSELVGGYNEQFF
-	TRBV5-6	TRBJ2-7	13	-	TGTGCCAGCAGCCTCTTCGGACAGCCATCCGCGTACTTC	CASSLFGQPSAYF